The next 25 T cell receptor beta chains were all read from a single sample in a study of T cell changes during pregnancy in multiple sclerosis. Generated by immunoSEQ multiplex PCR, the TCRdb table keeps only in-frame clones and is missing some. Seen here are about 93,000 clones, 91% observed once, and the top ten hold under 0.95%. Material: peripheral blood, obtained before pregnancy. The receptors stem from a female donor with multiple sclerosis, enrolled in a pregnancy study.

CDR3 region: CASSLGQGVGTDTQYF. The CDR3 DNA is TGTGCCAGCAGCCTTGGACAGGGTGTCGGCACAGATACGCAGTATTTT. This sequence joins TRBV7-9 and TRBJ2-3, with 8 bases fitting TRBD1. The CDR3 is 16 amino acids. Germline trimming cut 5 bases from V and 1 base from J; bases unmatched to any gene: 8. Per the germline V gene, CDR1 is SEHNR and CDR2 is FQNEAQ (reference sequence). Based on the CDR3 plus reference TRBV7-9 and TRBJ2-3, the full variable domain is DTGVSQNPRHKITKRGQNVTFRCDPISEHNRLYWYRQTLGQGPEFLTYFQNEAQLEKSRLLSDRFSAERPKGSFSTLEIQRTEQGDSAMYLCASSLGQGVGTDTQYFGPGTRLTVL.

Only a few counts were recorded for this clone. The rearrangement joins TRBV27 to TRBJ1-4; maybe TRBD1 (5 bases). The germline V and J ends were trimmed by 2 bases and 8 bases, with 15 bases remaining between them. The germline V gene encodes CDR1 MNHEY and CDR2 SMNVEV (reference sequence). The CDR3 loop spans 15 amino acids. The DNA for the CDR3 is TGTGCCAGCAGTTTAGGTGCAGGGTTAAGGGAAAAACTGTTTTTT. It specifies CASSLGAGLREKLFF.

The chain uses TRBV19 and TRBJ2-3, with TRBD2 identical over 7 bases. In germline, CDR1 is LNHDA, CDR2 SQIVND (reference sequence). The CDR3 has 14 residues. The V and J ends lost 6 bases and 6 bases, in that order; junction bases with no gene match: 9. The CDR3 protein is CASRIPGAGDTQYF. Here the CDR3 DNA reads TGTGCCAGTAGGATTCCCGGAGCGGGGGATACGCAGTATTTT.

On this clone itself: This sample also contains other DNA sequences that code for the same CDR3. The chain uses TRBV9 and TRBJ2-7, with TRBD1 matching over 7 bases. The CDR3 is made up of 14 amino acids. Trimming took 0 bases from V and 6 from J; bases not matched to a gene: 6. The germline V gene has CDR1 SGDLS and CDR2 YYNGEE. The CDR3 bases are TGTGCCAGCAGCGTAGCTTACAGGGGCGCCGAGCAGTACTTC. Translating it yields CASSVAYRGAEQYF.

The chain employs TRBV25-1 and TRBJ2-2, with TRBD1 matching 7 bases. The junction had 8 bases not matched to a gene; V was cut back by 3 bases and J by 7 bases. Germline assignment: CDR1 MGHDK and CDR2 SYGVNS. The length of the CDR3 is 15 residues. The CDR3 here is CASSDPRQGNGELFF. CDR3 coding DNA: TGTGCCAGCAGTGACCCCCGACAGGGTAACGGGGAGCTGTTTTTT.

This CDR3 is CASSVGPGDAKNIQYF. In nucleotides, the CDR3 is TGTGCCAGCAGTGTGGGGCCAGGGGACGCCAAAAACATTCAGTACTTC. The V and J genes are TRBV2 and TRBJ2-4, with D perhaps TRBD1 (6 bases). Germline V gene data show CDR1 as SNHLY and CDR2 as FYNNEI. Trimming removed 4 bases from V and 1 base from J, with 14 bases in between. The CDR3 spans 16 residues.

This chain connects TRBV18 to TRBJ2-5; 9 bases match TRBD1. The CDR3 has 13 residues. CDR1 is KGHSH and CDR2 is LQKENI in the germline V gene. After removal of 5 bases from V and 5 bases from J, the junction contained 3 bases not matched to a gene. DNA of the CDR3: TGTGCCAGCTCAAGGGACAGGGTTGAGACCCAGTACTTC. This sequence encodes CASSRDRVETQYF.

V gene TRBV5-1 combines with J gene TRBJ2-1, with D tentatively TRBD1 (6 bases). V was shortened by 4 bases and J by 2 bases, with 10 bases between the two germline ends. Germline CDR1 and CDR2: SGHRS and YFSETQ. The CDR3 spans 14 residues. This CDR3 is CASSAQGAYNEQFF. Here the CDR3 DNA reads TGCGCCAGCAGCGCACAGGGTGCCTACAATGAGCAGTTCTTC. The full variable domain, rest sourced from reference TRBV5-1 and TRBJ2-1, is KAGVTQTPRYLIKTRGQQVTLSCSPISGHRSVSWYQQTPGQGLQFLFEYFSETQRNKGNFPGRFSGRQFSNSRSEMNVSTLELGDSALYLCASSAQGAYNEQFFGPGTRLTVL.

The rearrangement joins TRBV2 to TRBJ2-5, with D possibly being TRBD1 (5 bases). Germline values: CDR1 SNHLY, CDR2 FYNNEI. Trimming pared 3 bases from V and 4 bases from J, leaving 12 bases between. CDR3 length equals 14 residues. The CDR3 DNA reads TGTGCCAGCAGTGAGGGGCAAGCCCGAGAGACCCAGTACTTC. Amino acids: CASSEGQARETQYF.

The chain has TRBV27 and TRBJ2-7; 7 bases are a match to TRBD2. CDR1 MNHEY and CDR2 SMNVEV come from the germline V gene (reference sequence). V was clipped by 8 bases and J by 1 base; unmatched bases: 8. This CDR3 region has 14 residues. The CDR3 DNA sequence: TGTGCCAGCGGACGGCAGGGAGGGTCCTACGAGCAGTACTTC. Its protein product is CASGRQGGSYEQYF.

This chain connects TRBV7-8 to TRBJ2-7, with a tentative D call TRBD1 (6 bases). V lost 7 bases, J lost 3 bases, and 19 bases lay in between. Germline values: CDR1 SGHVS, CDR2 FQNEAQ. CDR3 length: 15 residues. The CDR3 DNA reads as TGTGCCAGCACCCAGGGGCCTACAGGGAACTACGAGCAGTACTTC. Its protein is CASTQGPTGNYEQYF.

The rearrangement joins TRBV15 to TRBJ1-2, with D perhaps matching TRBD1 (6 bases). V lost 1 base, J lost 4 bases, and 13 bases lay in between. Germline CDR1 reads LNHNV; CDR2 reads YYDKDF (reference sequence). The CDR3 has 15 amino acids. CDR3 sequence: CATSRVSAGVYGYTF. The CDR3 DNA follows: TGTGCCACCAGCAGAGTCTCGGCAGGGGTCTATGGCTACACCTTC.

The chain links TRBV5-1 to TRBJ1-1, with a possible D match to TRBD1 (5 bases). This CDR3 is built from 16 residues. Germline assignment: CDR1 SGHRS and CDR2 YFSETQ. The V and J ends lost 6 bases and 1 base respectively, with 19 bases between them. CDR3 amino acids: CASKLGGGIANTEAFF. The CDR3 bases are TGCGCCAGCAAACTCGGTGGGGGGATCGCGAACACTGAAGCTTTCTTT.

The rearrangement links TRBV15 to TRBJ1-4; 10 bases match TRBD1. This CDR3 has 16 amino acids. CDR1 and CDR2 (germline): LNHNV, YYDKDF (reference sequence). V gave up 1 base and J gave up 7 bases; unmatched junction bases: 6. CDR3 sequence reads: CATSRGGDRGSEKLFF. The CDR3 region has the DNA TGTGCCACCAGCAGAGGTGGGGACAGGGGAAGTGAAAAACTGTTTTTT.

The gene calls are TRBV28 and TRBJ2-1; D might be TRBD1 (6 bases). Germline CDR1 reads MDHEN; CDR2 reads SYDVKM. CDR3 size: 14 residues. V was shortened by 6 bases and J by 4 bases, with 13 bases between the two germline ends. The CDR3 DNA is TGTGCCAGCAGACGAACAGGGTATTACAATGAGCAGTTCTTC. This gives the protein CASRRTGYYNEQFF.

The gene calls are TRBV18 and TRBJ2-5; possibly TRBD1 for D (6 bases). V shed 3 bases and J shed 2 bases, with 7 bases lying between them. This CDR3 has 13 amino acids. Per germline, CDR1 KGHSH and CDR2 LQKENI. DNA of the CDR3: TGTGCCAGCTCACCTAGGGGGCAAGAGACCCAGTACTTC. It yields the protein CASSPRGQETQYF.

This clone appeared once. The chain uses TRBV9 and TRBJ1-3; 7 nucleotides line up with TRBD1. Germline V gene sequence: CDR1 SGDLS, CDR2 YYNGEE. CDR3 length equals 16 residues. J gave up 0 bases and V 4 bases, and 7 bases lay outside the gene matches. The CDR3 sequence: CASSTQDRFSGNTIYF. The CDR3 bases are TGTGCCAGCAGCACCCAGGACAGGTTCTCTGGAAACACCATATATTTT.

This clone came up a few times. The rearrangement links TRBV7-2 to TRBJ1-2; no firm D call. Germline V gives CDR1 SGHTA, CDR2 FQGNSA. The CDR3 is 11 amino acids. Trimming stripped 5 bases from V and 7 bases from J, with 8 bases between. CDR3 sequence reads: CASSPNVGYTF. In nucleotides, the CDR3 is TGTGCCAGCAGCCCTAACGTTGGCTACACCTTC. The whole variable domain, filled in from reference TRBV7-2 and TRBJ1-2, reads GAGVSQSPSNKVTEKGKDVELRCDPISGHTALYWYRQSLGQGLEFLIYFQGNSAPDKSGLPSDRFSAERTGGSVSTLTIQRTQQEDSAVYLCASSPNVGYTFGSGTRLTVV.

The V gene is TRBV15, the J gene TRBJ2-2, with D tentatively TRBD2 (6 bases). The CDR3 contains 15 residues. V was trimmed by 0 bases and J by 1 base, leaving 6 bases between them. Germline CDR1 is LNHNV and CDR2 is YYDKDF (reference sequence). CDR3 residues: CATSRDSGNTGELFF. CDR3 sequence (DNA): TGTGCCACCAGCAGAGATAGCGGGAACACCGGGGAGCTGTTTTTT.

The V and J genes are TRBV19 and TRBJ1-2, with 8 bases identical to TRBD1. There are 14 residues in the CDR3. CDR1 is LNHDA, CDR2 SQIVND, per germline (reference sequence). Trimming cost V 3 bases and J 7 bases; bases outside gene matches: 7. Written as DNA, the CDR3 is TGTGCCAGTAGTATTCCAGGACAGGGATTTGGCTACACCTTC. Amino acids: CASSIPGQGFGYTF.

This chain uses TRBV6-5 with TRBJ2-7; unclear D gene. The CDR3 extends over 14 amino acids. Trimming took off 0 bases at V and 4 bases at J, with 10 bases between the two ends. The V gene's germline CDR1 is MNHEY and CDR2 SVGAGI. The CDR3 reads CASSYSSRLYEQYF. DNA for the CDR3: TGTGCCAGCAGTTACTCCTCCAGGCTATACGAGCAGTACTTC.

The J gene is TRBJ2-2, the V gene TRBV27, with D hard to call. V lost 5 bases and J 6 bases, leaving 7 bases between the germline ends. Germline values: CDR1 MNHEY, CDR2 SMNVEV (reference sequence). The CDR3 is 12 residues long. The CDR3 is CASSIPSGELFF. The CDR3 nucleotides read TGTGCCAGCAGTATTCCTTCCGGGGAGCTGTTTTTT.

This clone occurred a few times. In nucleotides, the CDR3 is TGTGCCAGTACTTCCCCCGGAGAGACCCAGTACTTC. This codes for CASTSPGETQYF. The chain uses TRBV28 and TRBJ2-5; D gene ambiguous. The V and J ends lost 9 bases and 4 bases respectively, with 12 bases between them. CDR3 length: 12 residues. Germline V gene sequence: CDR1 MDHEN, CDR2 SYDVKM. Combining the CDR3 with reference TRBV28 and TRBJ2-5 gives the whole variable domain DVKVTQSSRYLVKRTGEKVFLECVQDMDHENMFWYRQDPGLGLRLIYFSYDVKMKEKGDIPEGYSVSREKKERFSLILESASTNQTSMYLCASTSPGETQYFGPGTRLLVL.

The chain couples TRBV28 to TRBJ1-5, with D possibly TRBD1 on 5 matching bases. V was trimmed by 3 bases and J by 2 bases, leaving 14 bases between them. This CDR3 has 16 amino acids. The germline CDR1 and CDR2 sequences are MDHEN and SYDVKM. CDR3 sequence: CASSFRGGRGNQPQHF. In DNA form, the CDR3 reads TGTGCCAGCAGTTTTCGGGGGGGTAGGGGCAATCAGCCCCAGCATTTT.

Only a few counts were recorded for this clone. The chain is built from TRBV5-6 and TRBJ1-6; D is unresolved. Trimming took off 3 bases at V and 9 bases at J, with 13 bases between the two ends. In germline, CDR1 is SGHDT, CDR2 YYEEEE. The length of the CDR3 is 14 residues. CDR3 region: CASSSYASRSPLHF. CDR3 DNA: TGTGCCAGCAGCTCGTACGCGTCGCGTTCACCCCTCCACTTT.